Each of the 14 T cell receptor beta chains below was sequenced from the same sample in a study of T-cell memory formation after mild COVID-19. A single record per CDR3 protein comes from TCRdb applying MiXCR to the 5' RACE reads. This table has hundreds of thousands of distinct CDR3 sequences, about 20% appearing once. Sequenced input: PBMCs or a T cell subset sorted from them (not recorded which). Receptors were obtained from an adult woman who had mild COVID-19 (a few samples of this study predate the infection). Cell type and time point are not known.

This clonotype was seen a handful of times. J is TRBJ1-1 and V is TRBV7-9; D may be TRBD1 (5 bases). This CDR3 has 13 amino acids. The V and J ends lost 5 bases and 11 bases respectively, with 18 bases between them. Germline assignment: CDR1 SEHNR and CDR2 FQNEAQ (reference sequence). The CDR3 DNA follows: TGTGCCAGCAGCCTCAGTGGAGGCCAGGGTGCTTTCTTT. It encodes CASSLSGGQGAFF. The full variable domain, rest sourced from reference TRBV7-9 and TRBJ1-1, is DTGVSQNPRHKITKRGQNVTFRCDPISEHNRLYWYRQTLGQGPEFLTYFQNEAQLEKSRLLSDRFSAERPKGSFSTLEIQRTEQGDSAMYLCASSLSGGQGAFFGQGTRLTVV.

This clonotype was recorded a few times. The J gene is TRBJ1-5, the V gene TRBV6-2 or TRBV6-3; tentatively, D is TRBD1 (6 bases). The germline gives CDR1 MNHEY, CDR2 SVGEGT. The CDR3 is 13 amino acids. Trimming pared 8 bases from V and 6 bases from J, leaving 14 bases between. CDR3 residues: CASGQGRGQPQHF. CDR3 bases: TGTGCCAGCGGCCAGGGGAGGGGTCAGCCCCAGCATTTT.

This clonotype was picked up a small number of times. The V and J genes are TRBV9 and TRBJ2-3; 9 positions agree with TRBD2. V lost 0 bases and J lost 2; bases outside the gene matches: 4. Germline CDR1 is SGDLS and CDR2 is YYNGEE. The CDR3 is made up of 16 amino acids. CDR3 loop: CASSVGLAGITDTQYF. The CDR3 nucleotides are TGTGCCAGCAGCGTAGGGCTAGCGGGAATCACAGATACGCAGTATTTT.

There are a few counts of this clonotype. The chain links TRBV7-9 to TRBJ2-7, with 9 nucleotides matching TRBD2. CDR3 length: 15 residues. Germline V CDR1 and CDR2: SEHNR, FQNEAQ (reference sequence). The junction had 9 bases not matched to a gene; V was cut back by 5 bases and J by 4 bases. In nucleotides, the CDR3 is TGTGCCAGCAGCCCTACGCTAGCGGGACATTACGAGCAGTACTTC. Residues: CASSPTLAGHYEQYF.

This clonotype was detected many times. The V and J genes are TRBV11-2 and TRBJ1-1; D ambiguous. The V gene lost 1 base and the J gene lost 2 bases, with 8 bases spanning the gap. The CDR3 totals 14 residues. Germline V CDR1 and CDR2: SGHAT, FQNNGV. The CDR3 loop reads CASSLGAVNTEAFF. CDR3 DNA: TGTGCCAGCAGCTTAGGGGCGGTTAACACTGAAGCTTTCTTT.

The gene calls are TRBV11-2 and TRBJ2-2, with TRBD1 identical over 9 bases. The V gene's germline CDR1 is SGHAT and CDR2 FQNNGV. This CDR3 is built from 17 residues. With V trimmed by 5 bases and J by 7 bases, 14 bases remained unmatched. The CDR3 loop is CASSRISGQGGDGELFF. CDR3 DNA: TGTGCCAGCAGCCGGATCTCGGGACAGGGAGGTGACGGGGAGCTGTTTTTT.

This clonotype was observed at least ten times. V usage is TRBV6-6 and J usage is TRBJ1-3; 7 bases are a match to TRBD1. The junction had 3 bases not matched to a gene; V was cut back by 5 bases and J by 2 bases. Germline V gene lookup returns CDR1 MNHNY and CDR2 SVGAGI (reference sequence). The CDR3 has 14 amino acids. CDR3 region: CASSSTGAGNTIYF. The CDR3 DNA follows: TGTGCCAGCAGTAGTACAGGGGCTGGAAACACCATATATTTT.

The sample holds a few counts of this clonotype. This chain joins TRBV3-1 and TRBJ1-1; tentatively, D is TRBD1 (5 bases). The CDR3 extends over 14 amino acids. Per germline, CDR1 LGHDT and CDR2 YNNKEL (reference sequence). V lost 3 bases and J lost 4, with 12 bases in between. The CDR3 DNA reads TGTGCCAGCAGCCATCAGGGAAGAGGCACTGAAGCTTTCTTT. Encoded protein: CASSHQGRGTEAFF.

V and J are TRBV6-2 or TRBV6-3 and TRBJ2-2; D gene unclear. The CDR3 is made up of 12 amino acids. In germline, CDR1 is MNHEY, CDR2 SVGEGT. Trimming took 6 bases from V and 1 from J, leaving 3 bases between them. CDR3 loop: CASRLNTGELFF. The CDR3 DNA follows: TGTGCCAGCAGATTGAACACCGGGGAGCTGTTTTTT.

This clonotype has just a few counts. The J gene is TRBJ2-7, the V gene TRBV9, with 10 nucleotides matching TRBD2. Germline V gene data show CDR1 as SGDLS and CDR2 as YYNGEE. The CDR3 length is 15 residues. Losses at the gene ends were 3 bases for V and 4 bases for J; bases not matched to a gene: 7. CDR3 sequence (DNA): TGTGCCAGCAGCGGTAGCGGGGGGAGTTCGTACGAGCAGTACTTC. Translation gives CASSGSGGSSYEQYF.

The rearrangement uses TRBV27 and TRBJ2-1; TRBD1 might be the D (5 bases). Germline CDR1 reads MNHEY; CDR2 reads SMNVEV (reference sequence). Trimming stripped 8 bases from V and 0 bases from J, with 11 bases between. This CDR3 comprises 14 residues. CDR3 in amino acids: CASGSGSSYNEQFF. Here the CDR3 DNA reads TGTGCCAGCGGGTCAGGGTCCTCCTACAATGAGCAGTTCTTC.

The gene calls are TRBV5-5 and TRBJ1-4; tentative D call: TRBD1 (5 bases). Trimming cost V 2 bases and J 5 bases, with 16 bases left between them. The CDR3 consists of 16 residues. Per germline, CDR1 SGHKS and CDR2 YYEKEE (reference sequence). Here the CDR3 reads CASSLQTDPWNEKLFF. Here the CDR3 DNA reads TGTGCCAGCAGCTTACAGACAGACCCATGGAATGAAAAACTGTTTTTT.

This clonotype appeared a few times. The genes are TRBV7-9 and TRBJ1-2, with 10 bases matching TRBD1. Germline V CDR1 and CDR2: SEHNR, FQNEAQ (reference sequence). Germline trimming cut 5 bases from V and 3 bases from J; bases unmatched to any gene: 6. The CDR3 loop spans 15 amino acids. CDR3 sequence reads: CASSPGQGVDYGYTF. As DNA, the CDR3 is TGTGCCAGCAGCCCCGGACAGGGGGTAGACTATGGCTACACCTTC.

The chain has TRBV7-7 and TRBJ2-1; D call uncertain. Germline V CDR1 and CDR2: SSHAT, FNYEAQ (reference sequence). This CDR3 comprises 13 residues. V was pared by 0 bases and J by 5 bases, with 5 bases between. This chain's CDR3 is CASSLADNNEQFF. In DNA form, the CDR3 reads TGTGCCAGCAGCTTAGCAGACAACAATGAGCAGTTCTTC.